The rows below give T cell receptor beta chains drawn from one sample of a study of T cell changes during pregnancy in multiple sclerosis. Data came from immunoSEQ multiplex PCR; TCRdb stores just in-frame clones and leaves some out. The data show approximately 71,000 clones, with 85% to 95% seen just once and approximately 1.1% held by the top ten. The input for sequencing was peripheral blood, taken in the third trimester of pregnancy. Every receptor here comes from a female donor with multiple sclerosis, enrolled in a pregnancy study. CDR3s include the opening cysteine and the closing phenylalanine or tryptophan. D genes are given only for firm matches. Part of the rows lack a size; the others show once, few, many or a class for expanded clones.

clone_size	v_call	j_call	d_call	cdr3_nt	cdr3_aa
.	TRBV11-2	TRBJ2-7	TRBD2	TGTGCCAGCAGCCCCAGGACTAGCGGGAGGTTGGTGTACGAGCAGTACTTC	CASSPRTSGRLVYEQYF
.	TRBV5-4	TRBJ1-1	.	TGTGCCAGCAGCCGCGGTAGGACAGTTGAAGCTTTCTTT	CASSRGRTVEAFF
.	TRBV5-4	TRBJ1-3	.	TGTGCCAGCAGCCCCGGCGGGGACGTCTCTGGAAACACCATATATTTT	CASSPGGDVSGNTIYF
.	TRBV5-1	TRBJ2-5	.	TGCGCCAGCAGCTTCGGAAGGCGGTCACAAGAGACCCAGTACTTC	CASSFGRRSQETQYF
.	TRBV5-1	TRBJ2-1	.	TGCGCCAGCAGCTTGGGCGGGAAGCTGAACAATGAGCAGTTCTTC	CASSLGGKLNNEQFF
.	TRBV5-1	TRBJ2-2	TRBD2	TGCGCCAGCAGCTTTTCGGGACTAGCATTTGTCACCGGGGAGCTGTTTTTT	CASSFSGLAFVTGELFF
.	TRBV7-9	TRBJ2-5	TRBD2	TGTGCCAGCAGCTTTTTCGAGGGAGGGTGGCAAGAGACCCAGTACTTC	CASSFFEGGWQETQYF
.	TRBV15	TRBJ2-7	.	TGTGCCACCAGCATAGAGAGGGTCTCCTACGAGCAGTACTTC	CATSIERVSYEQYF
.	TRBV27	TRBJ2-7	TRBD1	TGTGCCAGCAGTTTGACCGGGACAGGGGGCAAGGACGAGCAGTACTTC	CASSLTGTGGKDEQYF
.	TRBV7-9	TRBJ1-1	.	TGTGCCAGCAGCTCTGGGCCCCTGGACACTGAAGCTTTCTTT	CASSSGPLDTEAFF
.	TRBV5-6	TRBJ2-3	.	TGTGCCAGCAGCTTGTACGGCGGGGCTAGCACAGATACGCAGTATTTT	CASSLYGGASTDTQYF
.	TRBV4-3	TRBJ2-3	TRBD2	TGCGCCAGCAGCCAGCTAAGCGGGAGCGGCACAGATACGCAGTATTTT	CASSQLSGSGTDTQYF
.	TRBV2	TRBJ1-1	.	TGTGCCAGTGGGGCCTATGGCACTGAAGCTTTCTTT	CASGAYGTEAFF
.	TRBV7-6	TRBJ2-5	.	TGTGCCAGCAGCCGGCAAGAGACCCAGTACTTC	CASSRQETQYF
.	TRBV28	TRBJ1-2	.	TGTGCCAGCAGTTCGAGTGTGGACTATGGCTACACCTTC	CASSSSVDYGYTF
.	TRBV28	TRBJ2-6	.	TGTGCCAGTCACTACTCTGGGGCCAACGTCCTGACTTTC	CASHYSGANVLTF
.	TRBV19	TRBJ2-3	.	TGTGCCAGTAGTATTGGGTTAGCCGCTAGCGCGAATACGCAGTATTTT	CASSIGLAASANTQYF
.	TRBV10-1	TRBJ2-1	TRBD1	TGCGCCAGCAGTGTCGACAGGGGTAGCTACAATGAGCAGTTCTTC	CASSVDRGSYNEQFF
.	TRBV9	TRBJ2-1	TRBD2	TGTGCCAGCAGCGTAGTAAGCGGGAGCTCCTACAATGAGCAGTTCTTC	CASSVVSGSSYNEQFF
.	TRBV27	TRBJ1-5	.	TGTGCCAGCAGTTTACTTAATCAGCCCCAGCATTTT	CASSLLNQPQHF
.	TRBV2	TRBJ2-7	.	TGTGCCAGCGCTAGACAGAAATCCTACGAGCAGTACTTC	CASARQKSYEQYF
once	TRBV19	TRBJ2-3	TRBD2	TGTGCCAGTAGTACCATATCTAGCGGGGACCCCACAGATACGCAGTATTTT	CASSTISSGDPTDTQYF
.	TRBV19	TRBJ2-1	TRBD2	TGTGCCAGTACCAGGACTAGCGGAACCAATGAGCAGTTCTTC	CASTRTSGTNEQFF
once	TRBV19	TRBJ2-5	.	TGTGCCAGTAGTCCGGGGGGGACAGCACAAGAGACCCAGTACTTC	CASSPGGTAQETQYF
.	TRBV30	TRBJ2-7	TRBD1	TGTGCCTGGAGCCGGACAGGGGTCTACGAGCAGTACTTC	CAWSRTGVYEQYF
.	TRBV18	TRBJ2-3	.	TGTGCCAGCTCACCAACAGGTTTTAGCACAGATACGCAGTATTTT	CASSPTGFSTDTQYF
.	TRBV7-2	TRBJ2-3	TRBD1	TGTGCCAGCAGCTCAGACAGGGGGGATACGCAGTATTTT	CASSSDRGDTQYF
.	TRBV7-9	TRBJ1-4	.	TGTGCCAGCAGCCCCCAAAAGCCCGGGGGAGCAGAAAAACTGTTTTTT	CASSPQKPGGAEKLFF
.	TRBV2	TRBJ2-3	TRBD1	TGTGCCAGCAGAGGGGACAGACTCACAGATACGCAGTATTTT	CASRGDRLTDTQYF